Presented here are 32 T cell receptor beta chains from one specimen sequenced in a study of tissue T cells after allogeneic stem cell transplantation. The time point was: mouse harvest day 7 after allogeneic transplant. Each mouse received 10^7 T-cell-depleted marrow cells plus 10^6 splenic CD5+ T cells by tail vein. Using immunoSEQ multiplex PCR, the repertoire was profiled, and TCRdb retains in-frame clones only, with some absent. The sample holds 8,900 or so clones, roughly 46% seen once. The sample comprised skin. The receptors were sampled from a female BALB/c mouse given C57BL/6 T cells with graft-versus-host disease after an allogeneic hematopoietic cell transplant.

This clone was seen a few times. Genes here carry mouse names. Sequencing ends 1 residue short of the CDR3 end; the germline J gene provides the rest. The V call is TRBV26, the J call TRBJ1-4, with D hard to call. Per the germline V gene, CDR1 is KGHPV and CDR2 is FQNQEV (reference sequence). The CDR3 is 13 residues long. Trimming left V 2 bases short and J 4 bases short, with 5 bases between. The CDR3 here is CASSLNGNERLFF. The part of the CDR3 DNA that was read is TGTGCCAGCAGTCTGAACGGCAACGAAAGATTATTT.

A note on this clone: Genes and germline come from the mouse. The CDR3 end falls 1 residue outside the read, so it is completed with the germline J gene. This chain connects TRBV23 to TRBJ2-7; the table's D gene call, TRBD2, was not cross checked with the DNA. Germline V CDR1 and CDR2: KGHTA, FQNQQP. The CDR3 is 14 residues long. The DNA read from the CDR3 is TGCTCCAGCAGTCAACGCTGGGGGGGCGATGAACAGTAC. Encoded protein: CSSSQRWGGDEQY. The CDR3 reads in full as CSSSQRWGGDEQYF.

The sample holds a few counts of this clone. Genes here carry mouse names. The sequenced fragment ends 1 residue before the CDR3 boundary, so the rest is inferred from the germline J gene. The genes are TRBV26 and TRBJ1-2, with TRBD1 matching over 7 bases. The CDR3 loop spans 13 amino acids. The V gene end was trimmed by 6 bases and the J gene end by 5 bases; junction bases not matched to a gene: 6. Germline-derived CDR1 and CDR2 are KGHPV and FQNQEV (reference sequence). CDR3 DNA (partial): TGTGCCAGCAGCCGACAGGGTGGGTCCGACTACACC. Protein sequence: CASSRQGGSDYT. The CDR3, in full, reads CASSRQGGSDYTF.

As to this clone: Each gene name is a mouse one. Read data end 1 residue before the CDR3 end; the end is taken from the germline J gene. The chain is built from TRBV16 and TRBJ1-4, with D uncertain. Trimming left V 1 base short and J 0 bases short, with 6 bases between. In germline, CDR1 is SGHSA, CDR2 FRNQAP. This CDR3 spans 15 amino acids. The CDR3 sequence is CASSLAQISNERLFF. Incomplete CDR3 DNA: TGTGCAAGCAGCTTAGCCCAGATTTCCAACGAAAGATTATTT.

This clone has more than one count but fewer than ten. The gene symbols are mouse symbols. The read ends 1 residue shy of where the CDR3 ends; the end is completed using the germline J gene. This chain links TRBV26 with TRBJ2-1; TRBD2 agrees at 7 bases. There are 15 residues in the CDR3. V was clipped by 2 bases and J by 1 base; unmatched bases: 2. Germline CDR1 KGHPV, CDR2 FQNQEV (reference sequence). CDR3 DNA (partial): TGTGCCAGCAGTCTGCCCTGGGGGAACTATGCTGAGCAGTTC. It yields the protein CASSLPWGNYAEQF. The whole CDR3 region reads CASSLPWGNYAEQFF.

For this clone: Gene names refer to mouse genes. The read stops 1 residue short of the end of the CDR3; the missing end is completed from the germline J gene. V and J are TRBV26 and TRBJ1-1, with 10 bases matching TRBD1. CDR1 is KGHPV and CDR2 is FQNQEV in the germline V gene (reference sequence). Unmatched junction bases numbered 2, after V lost 0 bases and J lost 4 bases. The CDR3 loop spans 15 amino acids. Here the CDR3 reads CASSLSGDRGTEVFF. CDR3 DNA (partial): TGTGCCAGCAGTCTGTCGGGGGACAGGGGCACAGAAGTCTTC.

This clone was counted between two and nine times. Germline and genes: mouse. The CDR3 end is not reached by the read, which stops 1 residue before it; the germline J gene fills it in. The V gene is TRBV13-2, the J gene TRBJ2-7; the match to TRBD1 covers 9 bases. With V trimmed by 2 bases and J by 7 bases, 4 bases remained unmatched. Germline CDR1 is NNHNN and CDR2 is SYGAGS (reference sequence). The CDR3 covers 13 residues. CDR3 DNA, as far as it was read: TGTGCCAGCGGTGAGGGACAGGGTCGGGAACAGTAC. Translated: CASGEGQGREQY. The entire CDR3 is CASGEGQGREQYF.

Only a few counts were recorded for this clone. The germline and genes are mouse ones. The missing CDR3 end, 1 residue past where the read stops, is filled in from the germline J gene. The rearrangement links TRBV26 to TRBJ2-1, with TRBD2 matching over 7 bases. V was clipped by 3 bases and J by 6 bases; unmatched bases: 2. This CDR3 is 13 amino acids long. Germline assignment: CDR1 KGHPV and CDR2 FQNQEV (reference sequence). The CDR3 bases that were read are TGTGCCAGCAGTCTAAACTGGGGTGCTGAGCAGTTC. Protein product: CASSLNWGAEQF. The complete CDR3 sequence is CASSLNWGAEQFF.

About this clone itself: The genes are named according to mouse. The read terminates 1 residue ahead of where the CDR3 ends, so the germline J gene completes it. V and J are TRBV3 and TRBJ1-2; no firm D call. V gave up 1 base and J gave up 4 bases, with 10 bases separating them. The CDR3 sequence is 14 residues long. Germline lookup yields CDR1 SNHLY and CDR2 FYNGKV (reference sequence). CDR3 sequence reads: CASSLVGRSSDYTF. CDR3 bases read: TGTGCCAGCAGCTTAGTGGGGAGGAGCTCCGACTACACC.

By share, this clone counts as medium-sized. Gene names follow the mouse nomenclature. The missing CDR3 end, 1 residue past where the read stops, is filled in from the germline J gene. V is TRBV19 and J is TRBJ2-3, with 8 bases aligning to TRBD2. The CDR3 has 15 residues. In germline, CDR1 is FNHDT, CDR2 SITEND (reference sequence). The V gene end was trimmed by 4 bases and the J gene end by 0 bases; junction bases not matched to a gene: 4. CDR3 bases read: TGTGCCAGCAGTCGACTGGGGTCTAGTGCAGAAACGCTGTAT. It codes for CASSRLGSSAETLY. The CDR3 in its entirety is CASSRLGSSAETLYF.

In regard to this clone: Genes here carry mouse names. Coverage ceases 1 residue before the CDR3 finishes, and the germline J gene fills in the end. The same CDR3 is also encoded by other DNA sequences in this sample. V gene TRBV26 combines with J gene TRBJ2-1; D gene uncertain. This CDR3 comprises 13 residues. Deletions cut 3 bases from V and 3 bases from J, with 6 bases between. The germline V gene encodes CDR1 KGHPV and CDR2 FQNQEV (reference sequence). The CDR3 reads CASSLNSYAEQFF. The sequenced CDR3 bases are TGTGCCAGCAGTCTAAACAGCTATGCTGAGCAGTTC. Looking up the rest from reference TRBV26 and TRBJ2-1 gives the full variable domain: NSKVIQTPRYLVKGQGQKAKMRCIPEKGHPVVFWYQQNKNNEFKFLINFQNQEVLQQIDMTEKRFSAECPSNSPCSLEIQSSEAGDSALYLCASSLNSYAEQFFGPGTRLTVL.

This clone qualifies as medium-sized. Gene and germline names: mouse. From the germline J gene comes the end of the CDR3, since the read stops 1 residue before it. The chain carries TRBV26 and TRBJ1-2, with no clear D. CDR3 length equals 14 residues. V lost 0 bases, J lost 1 base, and 6 bases lay in between. In germline, CDR1 is KGHPV, CDR2 FQNQEV (reference sequence). The CDR3 protein is CASSLSYRNSDYTF. Incomplete CDR3 DNA: TGTGCCAGCAGTCTGTCATACAGAAACTCCGACTACACC.

Remarks on this clone: The genes are named according to mouse. Coverage ceases 1 residue before the CDR3 finishes, and the germline J gene fills in the end. J is TRBJ2-3 and V is TRBV13-3; D is possibly TRBD2 (6 bases). Deletions cut 3 bases from V and 0 bases from J, with 8 bases between. Germline loops: CDR1 NNHDY, CDR2 SYVADS. The CDR3 is made up of 14 amino acids. CDR3 amino acids: CASSGGVSAETLYF. CDR3 DNA, as far as it was read: TGTGCCAGCAGTGGGGGGGTTAGTGCAGAAACGCTGTAT.

To note about this clone: Mouse names are used for the genes. The read halts 1 residue ahead of the CDR3 end, with the missing end drawn from the germline J gene. The chain links TRBV26 to TRBJ1-3; 11 positions match TRBD1. Trimming removed 6 bases from V and 3 bases from J; junction bases left unmatched: 4. Germline V gene lookup returns CDR1 KGHPV and CDR2 FQNQEV (reference sequence). The CDR3 has 15 amino acids. CDR3 DNA, as far as it was read: TGTGCCAGCAGCACGGACAGGGGGCTTGGAAATACGCTCTAT. It yields the protein CASSTDRGLGNTLY. The full-length CDR3 reads as CASSTDRGLGNTLYF.

A word on this clone: Mouse names are used for the genes. The observed sequence ends 1 residue before the CDR3 terminus, with the missing tail filled in from the germline J gene. The rearrangement links TRBV26 to TRBJ2-4, with 7 bases identical to TRBD1. CDR1 is KGHPV, CDR2 FQNQEV, per germline (reference sequence). Trimming took 4 bases from V and 7 from J; bases not matched to a gene: 5. The CDR3 is made up of 13 amino acids. The CDR3 sequence: CASSPTGRDTLYF. The covered CDR3 bases are TGTGCCAGCAGTCCGACAGGGAGGGACACCTTGTAC.

In its sample, this clone is medium-sized (0.01 to 0.1%). Gene names are the mouse ones. The read ends 1 residue before the CDR3 terminus; that terminus is restored from the germline J gene. The rearrangement links TRBV15 to TRBJ2-1; D is undetermined. CDR1 SGHND and CDR2 FRSKSL come from the germline V gene. The CDR3 contains 12 residues. V was trimmed by 3 bases and J by 4 bases, leaving 4 bases between them. CDR3: CASSLGYAEQFF. CDR3 DNA, as far as it was read: TGTGCCAGCAGTTTGGGTTATGCTGAGCAGTTC.

This clone has only one observation. The germline and genes are mouse ones. From the germline J gene comes the end of the CDR3, since the read stops 1 residue before it. The chain links TRBV26 to TRBJ2-7; 10 bases line up with TRBD2. Germline CDR1 and CDR2: KGHPV and FQNQEV (reference sequence). The J segment lost 3 bases and the V segment lost 0 bases, leaving 5 bases of the junction unmatched. The CDR3 has 16 amino acids. The CDR3 spells CASSLSTGLGDYEQYF. CDR3 DNA, as far as it was read: TGTGCCAGCAGTCTGTCGACAGGACTGGGGGACTATGAACAGTAC.

As regards this clone: Mouse gene names and germline throughout. The read stops 1 residue short of the end of the CDR3; the missing end is completed from the germline J gene. V gene TRBV15 combines with J gene TRBJ1-3; maybe TRBD1 (5 bases). This CDR3 has 16 amino acids. Trimming took off 3 bases at V and 0 bases at J, with 12 bases between the two ends. The germline CDR1 and CDR2 sequences are SGHND and FRSKSL. Partial CDR3 DNA: TGTGCCAGCAGTTTTTTGGAGGGGAATTCTGGAAATACGCTCTAT. This codes for CASSFLEGNSGNTLY. The CDR3, in full, reads CASSFLEGNSGNTLYF.

This clone has more than one count but fewer than ten. The genes and germline here are from mouse. CDR3 DNA, as far as it was read: TGTGCCAGCTCTCCCTGGACAGGGGTCAACTCCGACTACACC. It translates to CASSPWTGVNSDYT. The full CDR3 is CASSPWTGVNSDYTF. The chain joins TRBV12-1 to TRBJ1-2, with 9 bases identical to TRBD1. The read ends 1 residue before the CDR3 terminus; that terminus is restored from the germline J gene. The CDR3 contains 15 residues. The V segment lost 2 bases and the J segment 2 bases; nucleotides outside the gene matches: 5. From germline, CDR1 is SGHSN and CDR2 HYEKVE.

Details on this clone: Mouse germline and gene names are used. Incomplete CDR3 DNA: TGTGCCAGCAGTGATGCGGGGACACCCAACGAAAGATTATTT. It yields the protein CASSDAGTPNERLF. In full, the CDR3 is CASSDAGTPNERLFF. The chain has TRBV13-3 and TRBJ1-4; a weak D match, TRBD1 (6 bases). The CDR3 is cut off 1 residue early in the read; its end comes from the germline J gene. Germline CDR1 NNHDY, CDR2 SYVADS. Trimming took off 0 bases at V and 3 bases at J, with 9 bases between the two ends. This CDR3 has 15 residues.

Remarks on this clone: Gene names denote mouse genes. Coverage ceases 1 residue before the CDR3 finishes, and the germline J gene fills in the end. The chain has TRBV15 and TRBJ1-4; D is uncertain. CDR3 length: 11 residues. The V end lost 6 bases, the J end lost 4 bases, and 3 bases lay between the germline ends. Germline V lookup: CDR1 SGHND, CDR2 FRSKSL. This CDR3 reads CASRDNERLFF. The CDR3 DNA, read in part, is TGTGCCAGCAGAGACAACGAAAGATTATTT.

About this clone: Gene names refer to mouse genes. The read ends 1 residue early relative to the CDR3; the germline J gene fills the gap. The gene calls are TRBV20 and TRBJ2-5; 7 bases fit TRBD2. Trimming took 3 bases from V and 1 from J; bases not matched to a gene: 1. The CDR3 consists of 13 residues. Germline assignment: CDR1 GFQATS and CDR2 STVNSAI. The CDR3 spells CGARTGDQDTQYF. The DNA read from the CDR3 is TGTGGTGCTAGAACTGGGGACCAAGACACCCAGTAC.

Note on this clone: These gene names are mouse names. Read data end 1 residue before the CDR3 end; the end is taken from the germline J gene. This chain joins TRBV19 and TRBJ1-1; 7 bases match TRBD1. Per germline, CDR1 FNHDT and CDR2 SITEND (reference sequence). The CDR3 covers 14 residues. The junction had 2 bases not matched to a gene; V was cut back by 3 bases and J by 0 bases. The CDR3 protein is CASSRQGANTEVFF. The sequenced part of the CDR3 DNA is TGTGCCAGCAGTAGACAGGGAGCAAACACAGAAGTCTTC.

This clone was detected a few times. Germline and genes: mouse. The read ends 1 residue before the CDR3 terminus; that terminus is restored from the germline J gene. The chain recombines TRBV16 with TRBJ1-1; the D is unclear. CDR3 size: 14 residues. The V gene lost 0 bases and the J gene lost 1 base, with 6 bases spanning the gap. The germline V gene has CDR1 SGHSA and CDR2 FRNQAP. CDR3 bases read: TGTGCAAGCAGCTTAGAAGCAGGAAACACAGAAGTCTTC. This sequence encodes CASSLEAGNTEVF. Given in full, the CDR3 is CASSLEAGNTEVFF.

This clone was picked up one time. The gene symbols are mouse symbols. The read comes to an end 1 residue before the CDR3 does, leaving the germline J gene to fill in the end. The chain links TRBV14 to TRBJ2-1; 10 bases map to TRBD2. Germline assignment: CDR1 SGHDT and CDR2 FRDEAV. V gave up 5 bases and J gave up 1 base; unmatched junction bases: 3. The length of the CDR3 is 15 residues. CDR3 bases read: TGTGCCAGCAGCAACTGGGGGGGAAACTATGCTGAGCAGTTC. Amino acids: CASSNWGGNYAEQF. The entire CDR3 protein is CASSNWGGNYAEQFF.

With respect to this clone: Each gene name is a mouse one. From the germline J gene comes the end of the CDR3, since the read stops 1 residue before it. The gene calls are TRBV15 and TRBJ2-1; 7 positions agree with TRBD2. The CDR3 loop spans 14 amino acids. V dropped 3 bases and J dropped 4; count of bases not matched to a gene: 3. CDR1 SGHND and CDR2 FRSKSL come from the germline V gene. CDR3 loop: CASSFGGGYAEQFF. Partial CDR3 DNA: TGTGCCAGCAGTTTCGGGGGGGGGTATGCTGAGCAGTTC.

This clone was detected only a few times. Genes and germline come from the mouse. Coverage ceases 1 residue before the CDR3 finishes, and the germline J gene fills in the end. V and J are TRBV26 and TRBJ2-4, with D unclear. The V end lost 6 bases, the J end lost 0 bases, and 7 bases lay between the germline ends. Germline V CDR1 and CDR2: KGHPV, FQNQEV (reference sequence). This CDR3 is 13 amino acids long. The CDR3 bases that were read are TGTGCCAGCAGCGCCCCCAGTCAAAACACCTTGTAC. It codes for CASSAPSQNTLY. The complete CDR3 sequence is CASSAPSQNTLYF.

Details on this clone: The gene symbols are mouse symbols. Read coverage stops 1 residue before the CDR3 terminus; the germline J gene supplies the remainder. The genes are TRBV13-1 and TRBJ2-2, with D unresolved. V lost 4 bases, J lost 0 bases, and 1 base lay in between. CDR3 length equals 12 residues. Germline CDR1 is NSHNY and CDR2 is SYGAGN. CDR3 in amino acids: CASSSNTGQLYF. The CDR3 DNA, read in part, is TGTGCCAGCAGTTCAAACACCGGGCAGCTCTAC.

With regard to this clone: Each gene name is a mouse one. CDR3 residues: CASSLDRDTEVFF. CDR3 bases read: TGTGCCAGCAGCTTAGACAGGGACACAGAAGTCTTC. V and J are TRBV3 and TRBJ1-1; D possibly corresponds to TRBD1 (6 bases). The read falls 1 residue short of the CDR3 end, and the missing part is taken from the germline J gene. There are 13 residues in the CDR3. V lost 1 base and J 3 bases, leaving 6 bases between the germline ends. Germline-derived CDR1 and CDR2 are SNHLY and FYNGKV (reference sequence).

Remarks on this clone: Genes here carry mouse names. The read finishes 1 residue shy of the CDR3 end, and the germline J gene is used to complete it. The rearrangement joins TRBV26 to TRBJ2-7; D might be TRBD1 (6 bases). This CDR3 contains 12 residues. Per the germline V gene, CDR1 is KGHPV and CDR2 is FQNQEV (reference sequence). Trimming pared 0 bases from V and 6 bases from J, leaving 6 bases between. The CDR3 loop is CASSLSRGEQYF. The part of the CDR3 DNA that was read is TGTGCCAGCAGTCTGTCCAGGGGTGAACAGTAC.

Remarks on this clone: The genes are named according to mouse. Sequencing ends 1 residue short of the CDR3 end; the germline J gene provides the rest. The chain has TRBV19 and TRBJ2-1; D might be TRBD1 (5 bases). The CDR3 is 14 amino acids. V lost 2 bases and J lost 4, with 10 bases in between. Germline loops: CDR1 FNHDT, CDR2 SITEND (reference sequence). The CDR3 spells CASSIQGGYAEQFF. The DNA read from the CDR3 is TGTGCCAGCAGTATCCAGGGAGGGTATGCTGAGCAGTTC.

This clone was detected only a few times. Genes here carry mouse names. Read sequence stops 1 residue before the CDR3 end, and the germline J gene provides the missing end. The V call is TRBV3, the J call TRBJ2-7; D ambiguous. The CDR3 length is 13 residues. The germline V gene encodes CDR1 SNHLY and CDR2 FYNGKV (reference sequence). V was clipped by 2 bases and J by 4 bases, with 9 bases between them. The DNA read from the CDR3 is TGTGCCAGCAGCTTAATGGGAAAGTATGAACAGTAC. Its protein is CASSLMGKYEQY. The whole CDR3 protein is CASSLMGKYEQYF. Looking up the rest from reference TRBV3 and TRBJ2-7 gives the full variable domain: GPKVLQIPSHQIIDMGQMVTLNCDPVSNHLYFYWYKQILGQQMEFLVNFYNGKVMEKSKLFKDQFSVERPDGSYFTLKIQPTALEDSAVYFCASSLMGKYEQYFGPGTRLTVL.